These T cell receptor beta chains were read from a single sample in a study of technical replicates of blood from a handful of donors. Method: immunoSEQ multiplex PCR; TCRdb's copy keeps in-frame clones and lacks some. The sample holds 75,000 to 90,000 clones; over 85% are singletons and the top ten take approximately 0.25%. The specimen was T cells isolated from PBMCs. The receptors derive from a human donor in good health. CDR3s include the opening cysteine and the closing phenylalanine or tryptophan. D genes are given only for firm matches. Where a row states a size, it is once, few, many or the class of an expanded clone; other rows omit it.

TRBJ1-1 | TRBV7-9 | . | . | TGTGCCAGCAGCAGCCACGTGCCCATGAACACTGAAGCTTTCTTT | CASSSHVPMNTEAFF
TRBJ2-1 | TRBV6-1 | . | . | TGTGCCAGTGGGGACTCATACAATGAGCAGTTCTTC | CASGDSYNEQFF
TRBJ1-3 | TRBV5-1 | . | . | TGCGCCAGCAGCTTGTATCCAGGGGATGGAAACACCATATATTTT | CASSLYPGDGNTIYF
TRBJ1-3 | TRBV6-6 | . | . | TGTGCCAGCAGTTACGTGACAGCCGGAAACACCATATATTTT | CASSYVTAGNTIYF
TRBJ2-1 | TRBV5-4 | . | TRBD2 | TGTGCCAGCAGCTTGAGCGGGGGTGAGCAGTTCTTC | CASSLSGGEQFF
TRBJ2-1 | TRBV10-3 | . | . | TGTGCCATACTTTCTCCTTCCTACAATGAGCAGTTCTTC | CAILSPSYNEQFF
TRBJ1-4 | TRBV15 | . | . | TGTGCCACCAGCCTGTCCCATGAAAAACTGTTTTTT | CATSLSHEKLFF
TRBJ1-4 | TRBV6-6 | . | . | TGTGCCAGCAGGGCCTACGAAAGGGGCTCGGATGAAAAACTGTTTTTT | CASRAYERGSDEKLFF
TRBJ2-3 | TRBV5-1 | . | TRBD2 | TGCGCCAGCAGCTTGGCCGGTGCGGGGGGGCTCGCAGATACGCAGTATTTT | CASSLAGAGGLADTQYF
TRBJ1-1 | TRBV28 | . | . | TGTGCCAGCAGTTCACAGGGATGGACTGAAGCTTTCTTT | CASSSQGWTEAFF
TRBJ1-4 | TRBV11-2 | . | TRBD1 | TGTGCCAGCAGCTTAGGAGGTCAGGGGGCGAATGAAAAACTGTTTTTT | CASSLGGQGANEKLFF
TRBJ2-3 | TRBV6-4 | . | . | TGTGCCAGCAGTGACTCTGTGGGAGACACAGATACGCAGTATTTT | CASSDSVGDTDTQYF
TRBJ1-5 | TRBV7-2 | . | . | TGTGCCAGCAGCTTAGCGTTGACAGTCCCCCAGCATTTT | CASSLALTVPQHF
TRBJ2-1 | TRBV9 | . | . | TGTGCCAGCAGCGTAGAACTCTCCTACAATGAGCAGTTCTTC | CASSVELSYNEQFF
TRBJ2-3 | TRBV6-1 | . | . | TGTGCCAGCAGGGAACTAGCTGCTAGCACAGATACGCAGTATTTT | CASRELAASTDTQYF
TRBJ2-2 | TRBV29-1 | . | TRBD2 | TGCAGCGTTGTGGGCGGGAGCGTTAACACCGGGGAGCTGTTTTTT | CSVVGGSVNTGELFF
TRBJ2-7 | TRBV29-1 | . | . | TGCAGCGTTTGGAGAGATTACGAGCAGTACTTC | CSVWRDYEQYF
TRBJ2-2 | TRBV9 | . | . | TGTGCCAGCAGCGTAGGTCTAGCTGGGAACACCGGGGAGCTGTTTTTT | CASSVGLAGNTGELFF
TRBJ2-5 | TRBV10-3 | . | TRBD1 | TGTGCCATCAGTGAGGGACAGGGTCCTTTCCAAGAGACCCAGTACTTC | CAISEGQGPFQETQYF
TRBJ1-4 | TRBV27 | few | . | TGTGCCAGCAGTTTCGACAGTGCCGAGGCAACTAATGAAAAACTGTTTTTT | CASSFDSAEATNEKLFF
TRBJ1-5 | TRBV25-1 | . | TRBD1 | TGTGCCAGCAGTGACACAGGGGGCCAGCCCCAGCATTTT | CASSDTGGQPQHF
TRBJ2-1 | TRBV19 | . | TRBD1 | TGTGCCAGTAGTTCACCTGACAGGGCGGTGGGTAGCAATGAGCAGTTCTTC | CASSSPDRAVGSNEQFF
TRBJ2-7 | TRBV7-9 | . | TRBD1 | TGTGCCAGCAGCCAGACAGGGTTATCCTACGAGCAGTACTTC | CASSQTGLSYEQYF
TRBJ1-5 | TRBV19 | once | . | TGTGCCAGTAGTACCCAGGGATCTAGCAATCAGCCCCAGCATTTT | CASSTQGSSNQPQHF
TRBJ2-1 | TRBV27 | . | TRBD1 | TGTGCCAGCAGTTTAGGGACAGGTCCCTACAATGAGCAGTTCTTC | CASSLGTGPYNEQFF
TRBJ2-2 | TRBV18 | . | TRBD2 | TGTGCCAGCTCACCTTGGACTAGCGGGAGTCACACCGGGGAGCTGTTTTTT | CASSPWTSGSHTGELFF
TRBJ1-1 | TRBV2 | . | . | TGTGCCAGCAGTAATCTCAGGGGGAACACTGAAGCTTTCTTT | CASSNLRGNTEAFF
TRBJ2-7 | TRBV19 | . | TRBD1 | TGTGCCAGTAGCCCCTCGACAGGGGGTGCCTACGAGCAGTACTTC | CASSPSTGGAYEQYF
TRBJ2-2 | TRBV19 | . | . | TGTGCCAGTAGGTCTCTCGGTCTAGTCGGGGAGCTGTTTTTT | CASRSLGLVGELFF
TRBJ2-7 | TRBV19 | . | . | TGTGCCAGTAGTGTCCAGGGTTTAATCTACGAGCAGTACTTC | CASSVQGLIYEQYF
TRBJ2-7 | TRBV27 | . | TRBD2 | TGTGCCAGCTCCTACCTGGCGGGAGTCGTCTACGAGCAGTACTTC | CASSYLAGVVYEQYF
TRBJ1-5 | TRBV29-1 | few | . | TGCAGCGTTGTAATCACAGGCAATCAGCCCCAGCATTTT | CSVVITGNQPQHF
TRBJ2-3 | TRBV19 | once | . | TGTGCCAGCCACGGACAGAGCACAGATACGCAGTATTTT | CASHGQSTDTQYF
TRBJ2-2 | TRBV29-1 | . | . | TGCAGCGTTGCAACTTCCCGGGGTCGGACCGGGGAGCTGTTTTTT | CSVATSRGRTGELFF
TRBJ2-5 | TRBV28 | . | TRBD2 | TGTGCCAGCAGTAACCAGGGACTAGCGAAGGAGACCCAGTACTTC | CASSNQGLAKETQYF
TRBJ2-3 | TRBV11-3 | once | TRBD2 | TGTGCCAGCAGCCGCGCTTTGGGCGGGAGCCACCCAGATACGCAGTATTTT | CASSRALGGSHPDTQYF
TRBJ2-1 | TRBV7-9 | . | TRBD2 | TGTGCCAGCAGCCCCGAGAGCGGGATTTACAATGAGCAGTTCTTC | CASSPESGIYNEQFF
TRBJ2-3 | TRBV5-1 | once | TRBD2 | TGCGCCAGCAGCATCGGACTAGCGGGGCTCACAGATACGCAGTATTTT | CASSIGLAGLTDTQYF
TRBJ1-5 | TRBV7-7 | . | . | TGTGCTAGCCCCCAGGGTGAAGGGGCTCAGCCCCAGCATTTT | CASPQGEGAQPQHF
TRBJ2-5 | TRBV5-1 | . | TRBD2 | TGCGCCAGCAGCTTGACGCGGGGGGTTGGGGAGACCCAGTACTTC | CASSLTRGVGETQYF
TRBJ1-1 | TRBV4-1 | . | TRBD1 | TGCGCCAGCAGCCGGAAAACAGGGGACTCCGCAAGCATGAACACTGAAGCTTTCTTT | CASSRKTGDSASMNTEAFF
TRBJ2-2 | TRBV10-1 | . | TRBD1 | TGCGCCAGCAGTGGCAGGGGGCGAAAGAACACCGGGGAGCTGTTTTTT | CASSGRGRKNTGELFF
TRBJ1-2 | TRBV6-5 | . | TRBD1 | TGTGCCAGCAGGAGAAAGGGGGCCGGCTATGGCTACACCTTC | CASRRKGAGYGYTF
TRBJ1-3 | TRBV28 | . | TRBD1 | TGTGCCAGCAGTTGGGACAGGGATGGAAACACCATATATTTT | CASSWDRDGNTIYF
TRBJ1-2 | TRBV28 | . | . | TGTGCCAGCAGTTCAACAGGGACCAACTATGGCTACACCTTC | CASSSTGTNYGYTF
TRBJ1-1 | TRBV7-2 | . | . | TGTGCCAGCAGCTTAGGTCGGACTGAAGCTTTCTTT | CASSLGRTEAFF
TRBJ1-1 | TRBV7-8 | . | TRBD1 | TGTGCCAGCAGCTTAGCCCTGACAGGGGAAGCTTTCTTT | CASSLALTGEAFF
TRBJ2-2 | TRBV11-3 | . | TRBD1 | TGTGCCAGCAGCTTGGACAGGGTCTCGCTCGTTACCGGGGAGCTGTTTTTT | CASSLDRVSLVTGELFF
TRBJ1-3 | TRBV5-6 | . | . | TGTGCCAGCAGACCGCGGGGTACTGGAAACACCATATATTTT | CASRPRGTGNTIYF
TRBJ1-1 | TRBV7-8 | . | TRBD1 | TGTGCCAGCAGCTTAGCAGGGGGCTCCCGGGGTACTGAAGCTTTCTTT | CASSLAGGSRGTEAFF
TRBJ2-5 | TRBV10-2 | once | TRBD2 | TGCGCCAGCAGTGAGGGACTAGCGGGAGGGCCGGGGGAGACCCAGTACTTC | CASSEGLAGGPGETQYF
TRBJ1-2 | TRBV2 | . | TRBD1 | TGTGCCAGCAGTGAAGCCGGACAGGGTGGTGGCTACACCTTC | CASSEAGQGGGYTF
TRBJ1-1 | TRBV7-3 | . | TRBD1 | TGTGCCAGCAGCTTAAGGGCTGGGGGACAGGGCACTGAAGCTTTCTTT | CASSLRAGGQGTEAFF
TRBJ2-7 | TRBV7-9 | . | TRBD1 | TGTGCCAGCAGCCAGGGACAGTCCTACGAGCAGTACTTC | CASSQGQSYEQYF
TRBJ2-7 | TRBV18 | . | . | TGTGCCAGCTCACCGGGAGGTGGGAGGACCTACGAGCAGTACTTC | CASSPGGGRTYEQYF
TRBJ2-7 | TRBV18 | . | . | TGTGCCAGCTCACCACCTGGTAGCTACGAGCAGTACTTC | CASSPPGSYEQYF
TRBJ2-7 | TRBV19 | . | . | TGTGCCAGTACTACCCTGAGTGGGCAGGGAACCTACGAGCAGTACTTC | CASTTLSGQGTYEQYF
TRBJ2-6 | TRBV4-2 | . | . | TGTGCCAGCAGCCAAGCTTTGTGGGAGAGCTCTGGGGCCAACGTCCTGACTTTC | CASSQALWESSGANVLTF
TRBJ2-3 | TRBV28 | . | . | TGTGCCAGCAGTTCTACAGGGTTGGATACGCAGTATTTT | CASSSTGLDTQYF